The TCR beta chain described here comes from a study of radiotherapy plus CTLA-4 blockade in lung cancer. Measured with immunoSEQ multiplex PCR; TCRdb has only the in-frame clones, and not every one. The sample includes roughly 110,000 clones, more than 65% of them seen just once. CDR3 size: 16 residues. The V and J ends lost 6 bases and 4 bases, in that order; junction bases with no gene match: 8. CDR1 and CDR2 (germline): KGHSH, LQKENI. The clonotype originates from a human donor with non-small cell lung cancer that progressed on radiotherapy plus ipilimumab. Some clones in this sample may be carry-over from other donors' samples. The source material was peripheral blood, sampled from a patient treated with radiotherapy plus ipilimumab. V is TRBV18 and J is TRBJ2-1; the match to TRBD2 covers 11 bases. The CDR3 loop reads CASSTRLAGRYNEQFF. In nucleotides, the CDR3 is TGTGCCAGCTCGACCCGACTAGCGGGGCGGTACAATGAGCAGTTCTTC.